Each of the 28 T cell receptor beta chains below was sequenced from the same sample in a study of blood T cells in healthy people across ages. Next came a second PCR, run for about 7 to 12 cycles, which used a sample-barcoded 5' primer along with a J-beta primer mix. Each CDR3 protein gets one entry after TCRdb re-called the 5' RACE reads with MiXCR. The sample has around 1,600,000 distinct CDR3 sequences; 42% are singletons. The sequenced sample was blood. The receptor set was obtained from a young woman in good health.

This chain joins TRBV12-3 or TRBV12-4 and TRBJ2-6; no definite D call. This CDR3 region has 17 residues. V was cut by 2 bases and J by 0 bases, with 11 bases left in between. The CDR3 nucleotides read TGTGCCAGCAGTTTAACCTCCGGGTCCTCTGGGGCCAACGTCCTGACTTTC. It translates to CASSLTSGSSGANVLTF.

This clonotype was recorded once. This sequence joins TRBV18 and TRBJ1-2, with TRBD1 as a possible D gene (5 bases). Trimming removed 0 bases at V and 8 bases at J, with 16 bases between. The CDR3 extends over 15 amino acids. Germline CDR1 reads KGHSH; CDR2 reads LQKENI. In nucleotides, the CDR3 is TGTGCCAGCTCACCACCGGAGGGGCTCCAGCCAGGCTACACCTTC. As protein: CASSPPEGLQPGYTF.

This clonotype was counted ten times or more. The rearrangement joins TRBV29-1 to TRBJ2-4, with 7 bases aligning to TRBD1. The CDR3 runs to 12 residues. After removal of 7 bases from V and 8 bases from J, the junction contained 8 bases not matched to a gene. Germline V gives CDR1 SQVTM, CDR2 ANQGSEA. CDR3 region: CSAPPQGDIQYF. In nucleotides, the CDR3 is TGCAGCGCCCCCCCCCAGGGGGACATTCAGTACTTC.

The gene calls are TRBV7-9 and TRBJ2-5; D ambiguous. There are 16 residues in the CDR3. From germline, CDR1 is SEHNR and CDR2 FQNEAQ (reference sequence). Trimming took off 3 bases at V and 5 bases at J, with 19 bases between the two ends. Written as DNA, the CDR3 is TGTGCCAGCAGCTTTCTTGATGAAGGGCCCGGCGAGACCCAGTACTTC. Its protein product is CASSFLDEGPGETQYF.

CDR3 nucleotides: TGTGCCAGCAGCTTAGGGGGGGTCGCAGATACGCAGTATTTT. Its translation: CASSLGGVADTQYF. The chain links TRBV7-8 to TRBJ2-3; perhaps TRBD2 as D (6 bases). In germline, CDR1 is SGHVS, CDR2 FQNEAQ. The length of the CDR3 is 14 residues. V was clipped by 1 base and J by 4 bases, with 9 bases between them.

The rearrangement joins TRBV12-3 or TRBV12-4 to TRBJ2-1; D gene unclear. The CDR3 runs 12 residues. V was clipped by 3 bases and J by 9 bases, with 9 bases between them. The CDR3 DNA follows: TGTGCCAGCAGTTTTTACCGTGGTGAGCAGTTCTTC. It specifies CASSFYRGEQFF.

The rearrangement uses TRBV4-1 and TRBJ1-2, with 11 positions matching TRBD1. The length of the CDR3 is 16 residues. V lost 0 bases, J lost 4 bases, and 4 bases stayed unmatched. Germline assignment: CDR1 MGHRA and CDR2 YSYEKL. This CDR3 reads CASSQDKDRGLYGYTF. Written as DNA, the CDR3 is TGCGCCAGCAGCCAAGATAAGGACAGGGGGCTCTATGGCTACACCTTC.

V is TRBV19 and J is TRBJ2-1; 12 bases are a match to TRBD2. The germline V gene has CDR1 LNHDA and CDR2 SQIVND (reference sequence). The CDR3 runs 15 residues. After removal of 4 bases from V and 12 bases from J, the junction contained 10 bases not matched to a gene. CDR3 DNA sequence: TGTGCCAGTAGTACCAGGACTAGCGGGGTCGTTCGGCAGTTCTTC. Protein: CASSTRTSGVVRQFF.

The chain is built from TRBV27 and TRBJ2-1, with 13 positions matching TRBD2. CDR1 is MNHEY, CDR2 SMNVEV, per germline (reference sequence). This CDR3 region has 14 residues. The V gene end was trimmed by 5 bases and the J gene end by 9 bases; junction bases not matched to a gene: 4. CDR3: CASSPRTSGSEQFF. CDR3 DNA sequence: TGTGCCAGCAGTCCGAGGACTAGCGGGAGTGAGCAGTTCTTC.

The chain combines TRBV13 with TRBJ1-3; 8 bases are shared with TRBD1. The junction had 11 bases not matched to a gene; V was cut back by 5 bases and J by 8 bases. Germline CDR1 and CDR2: PRHDT and FYEKMQ (reference sequence). There are 15 residues in the CDR3. CDR3 sequence (DNA): TGTGCCAGCAGCCTCCCCGGACAGGGATTCGACACCATATATTTT. It translates to CASSLPGQGFDTIYF.

This clonotype was seen more than once but under ten times. This sequence joins TRBV20-1 and TRBJ2-7, with a weak D call TRBD1 (6 bases). The CDR3 extends over 14 amino acids. The germline CDR1 and CDR2 sequences are DFQATT and SNEGSKA (reference sequence). V was pared by 1 base and J by 3 bases, with 13 bases between. The CDR3 sequence: CSARGHRVNYEQYF. In DNA, the CDR3 is TGCAGTGCTAGAGGCCACAGGGTAAACTACGAGCAGTACTTC.

The CDR3 loop is CASSFTRTGNEQFF. CDR3 DNA: TGTGCCAGCAGCTTTACGAGGACAGGGAATGAGCAGTTCTTC. The chain combines TRBV7-8 with TRBJ2-1; 8 bases map to TRBD1. CDR1 is SGHVS, CDR2 FQNEAQ, per germline. The V segment lost 3 bases and the J segment 7 bases; nucleotides outside the gene matches: 5. The CDR3 consists of 14 residues.

V usage is TRBV7-9 and J usage is TRBJ2-1, with no clear D. Germline V CDR1 and CDR2: SEHNR, FQNEAQ (reference sequence). CDR3 length: 14 amino acids. The V and J ends lost 3 bases and 9 bases respectively, with 15 bases between them. This chain's CDR3 is CASSLLQPLGEQFF. CDR3 nucleotides: TGTGCCAGCAGCTTGCTACAGCCTCTGGGTGAGCAGTTCTTC.

This clonotype was detected a few times. This chain joins TRBV20-1 and TRBJ1-1; 7 bases line up with TRBD1. CDR3 length: 14 residues. Germline lookup yields CDR1 DFQATT and CDR2 SNEGSKA (reference sequence). V dropped 4 bases and J dropped 3; count of bases not matched to a gene: 8. The CDR3 region has the DNA TGCAGTGCTACGATCGCAGGGGGGGACACTGAAGCTTTCTTT. Amino acids: CSATIAGGDTEAFF.

This clonotype has ten or more counts. The chain employs TRBV10-3 and TRBJ2-5; perhaps TRBD2 as D (6 bases). V lost 3 bases and J 3 bases, leaving 8 bases between the germline ends. The CDR3 is 13 residues long. The germline V gene encodes CDR1 ENHRY and CDR2 SYGVKD. For the CDR3, the DNA is TGTGCCATCAGTGATCCTAGCGAAGAGACCCAGTACTTC. Translated: CAISDPSEETQYF.

This sequence joins TRBV30 and TRBJ2-3; 7 bases fit TRBD1. The V segment lost 4 bases and the J segment 2 bases; nucleotides outside the gene matches: 6. From germline, CDR1 is GTSNPN and CDR2 SVGIG (reference sequence). CDR3 length: 14 residues. The CDR3 reads CAWNPGGSTDTQYF. CDR3 DNA: TGTGCCTGGAATCCAGGGGGTTCCACAGATACGCAGTATTTT.

This clonotype came up once. This chain uses TRBV24-1 with TRBJ2-5, with 8 bases that match TRBD1. CDR1 and CDR2 from the germline V gene are KGHDR and SFDVKD. Trimming cost V 3 bases and J 2 bases; bases outside gene matches: 7. The CDR3 contains 16 residues. The CDR3 DNA sequence: TGTGCCACCAGTGATGACCGGGACAGGAAACAAGAGACCCAGTACTTC. Translation: CATSDDRDRKQETQYF.

This clonotype was seen only a few times. This chain uses TRBV3-1 with TRBJ2-3; D is unclear. The CDR3 totals 15 residues. V lost 0 bases and J 2 bases, leaving 9 bases between the germline ends. CDR1 and CDR2 (germline): LGHDT, YNNKEL (reference sequence). The CDR3 region has the DNA TGTGCCAGCAGCCAAGATCCGACGGTCACAGATACGCAGTATTTT. Translated: CASSQDPTVTDTQYF.

This clonotype was observed a few times. This sequence joins TRBV27 and TRBJ2-1, with 7 bases fitting TRBD1. This CDR3 is built from 14 residues. Germline V gives CDR1 MNHEY, CDR2 SMNVEV (reference sequence). In DNA, the CDR3 is TGTGGAACAGGGGCCGGGAATTCCTACAATGAGCAGTTCTTC. It translates to CGTGAGNSYNEQFF.

The chain uses TRBV12-3 or TRBV12-4 and TRBJ2-5; TRBD2 might be the D (6 bases). CDR3 size: 14 residues. The V end was cut by 5 bases, the J end by 5 bases, with 15 bases between. For the CDR3, the DNA is TGTGCCAGCAGTCGGGACTCTGGTAGGGAGACCCAGTACTTC. This codes for CASSRDSGRETQYF.

The chain employs TRBV20-1 and TRBJ2-1, with TRBD2 identical over 16 bases. The CDR3 has 17 amino acids. With 5 bases clipped from V and 8 bases from J, the junction kept 12 bases outside the gene matches. CDR1 DFQATT and CDR2 SNEGSKA come from the germline V gene (reference sequence). CDR3 sequence (DNA): TGCAGTGCTTCGGGACTAGCGGGAGGGCTAAGAAGCCATGAGCAGTTCTTC. This gives the protein CSASGLAGGLRSHEQFF.

V gene TRBV6-5 combines with J gene TRBJ2-3, with a possible D match to TRBD1 (5 bases). The V end was cut by 2 bases, the J end by 8 bases, with 11 bases between. Germline-derived CDR1 and CDR2 are MNHEY and SVGAGI. This CDR3 is 13 amino acids long. The CDR3 sequence: CASSYDSPSTQYF. The CDR3 coding sequence is TGTGCCAGCAGTTACGACAGCCCCAGTACGCAGTATTTT.

This clonotype has just a few counts. The chain joins TRBV11-2 to TRBJ2-6, with D hard to call. Germline-derived CDR1 and CDR2 are SGHAT and FQNNGV. Trimming removed 7 bases at V and 6 bases at J, with 10 bases between. The CDR3 loop spans 13 amino acids. For the CDR3, the DNA is TGTGCCAGCACCCATATTACGGCCAACGTCCTGACTTTC. Encoded protein: CASTHITANVLTF.

This clonotype showed up just a few times. The chain recombines TRBV14 with TRBJ2-1; D remains ambiguous. The CDR3 has 15 amino acids. CDR1 and CDR2 (germline): SGHDN, FVKESK. V dropped 0 bases and J dropped 9 bases, with 15 bases sitting between them. The CDR3 DNA reads as TGTGCCAGCAGCCAAGATCCCGCGTGGGTCCGTGAGCAGTTCTTC. Protein product: CASSQDPAWVREQFF.

This chain uses TRBV11-2 with TRBJ1-2; D may be TRBD1 (6 bases). V lost 4 bases and J lost 5, with 14 bases in between. The V gene's germline CDR1 is SGHAT and CDR2 FQNNGV. The CDR3 totals 14 residues. Here the CDR3 DNA reads TGTGCCAGCAGCTCCGGGACAACCCAGTATGGCTACACCTTC. It yields the protein CASSSGTTQYGYTF.

This clonotype was found a few times. The chain combines TRBV2 with TRBJ2-1; D call uncertain. The V end was cut by 3 bases, the J end by 5 bases, with 8 bases between. The CDR3 loop spans 13 amino acids. Germline CDR1 reads SNHLY; CDR2 reads FYNNEI. In DNA, the CDR3 is TGTGCCAGCAGTGATTTCGACAACAATGAGCAGTTCTTC. Protein sequence: CASSDFDNNEQFF.

The J gene is TRBJ2-7, the V gene TRBV29-1; the D gene is possibly TRBD1 (6 bases). With 2 bases removed from V and 0 bases from J, the gap between germline ends came to 14 bases. The CDR3 contains 15 residues. Germline CDR1 SQVTM, CDR2 ANQGSEA. In DNA, the CDR3 is TGCAGCGTTGAACCCACAGGGATTTTCTCCTACGAGCAGTACTTC. Protein: CSVEPTGIFSYEQYF.

This clonotype was counted between two and nine times. CDR3 residues: CASRRQGSDYGYTF. CDR3 nucleotides: TGCGCCAGCAGGCGACAGGGGTCGGACTATGGCTACACCTTC. This chain uses TRBV4-3 with TRBJ1-2; 8 positions match TRBD1. The V segment lost 6 bases and the J segment 3 bases; nucleotides outside the gene matches: 6. There are 14 residues in the CDR3. From germline, CDR1 is LGHNA and CDR2 YSLEER.